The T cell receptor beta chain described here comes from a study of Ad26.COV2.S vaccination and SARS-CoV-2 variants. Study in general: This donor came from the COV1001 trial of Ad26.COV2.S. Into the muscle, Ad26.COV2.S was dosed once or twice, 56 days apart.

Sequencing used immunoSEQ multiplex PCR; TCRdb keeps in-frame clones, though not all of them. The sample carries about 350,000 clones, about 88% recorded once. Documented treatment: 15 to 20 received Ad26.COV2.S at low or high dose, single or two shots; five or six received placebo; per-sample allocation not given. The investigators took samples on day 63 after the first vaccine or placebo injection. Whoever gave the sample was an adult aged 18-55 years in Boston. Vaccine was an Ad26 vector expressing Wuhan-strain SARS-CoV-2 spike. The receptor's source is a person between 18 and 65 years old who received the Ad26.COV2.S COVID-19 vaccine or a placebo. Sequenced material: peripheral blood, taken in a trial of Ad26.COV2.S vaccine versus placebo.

The CDR3 loop is CASSLTSGRAGDTQYF. The CDR3 coding sequence is TGTGCCAGCAGCTTAACTAGCGGGAGGGCAGGAGATACGCAGTATTTT. J is TRBJ2-3 and V is TRBV11-2; 13 bases fit TRBD2. This CDR3 is 16 amino acids long. The V segment lost 2 bases and the J segment 5 bases; nucleotides outside the gene matches: 4. Germline V gene lookup returns CDR1 SGHAT and CDR2 FQNNGV. The entire variable domain, with the rest obtained from reference TRBV11-2 and TRBJ2-3, is as follows: EAGVAQSPRYKIIEKRQSVAFWCNPISGHATLYWYQQILGQGPKLLIQFQNNGVVDDSQLPKDRFSAERLKGVDSTLKIQPAKLEDSAVYLCASSLTSGRAGDTQYFGPGTRLTVL.